This paragraph reports one T cell receptor beta chain. The antigen remains unidentified. This specimen comes from a study of chemoradiotherapy in HPV16-positive cancers. Study observations and caveats: Functional assays defining HPV-specific T cells used only a couple of HPV16-positive patients.

Only in-frame clones appear in the TCRdb table, and some are missing; sequencing was by immunoSEQ multiplex PCR. The sample has around 3,500 clones, roughly 84% seen once; the top ten hold less than 6%. The CDR3 sequence is 15 residues long. V was clipped by 5 bases and J by 1 base; unmatched bases: 5. Germline V gene lookup returns CDR1 LNHDA and CDR2 SQIVND (reference sequence). V is TRBV19 and J is TRBJ1-5, with 7 bases identical to TRBD1. The sequencing used tumor tissue, collected from a patient who underwent chemoradiotherapy. This clonotype was sampled from a human donor with HPV-associated anogenital cancer. The CDR3 DNA is TGTGCCAGTAGTCCAGGGGGTTTCAGCAATCAGCCCCAGCATTTT. This encodes CASSPGGFSNQPQHF.